Only a few counts were recorded for the clone carrying this T cell receptor (beta chain). As yet, its antigen is unknown. At one boundary the junction diverges from the germline segment, which might be a read error. TCRdb itself ran the RT-PCR reads through MiXCR, one entry per CDR3 protein. This table has around 300,000 distinct CDR3 sequences, roughly 22% appearing once. The sample is drawn from a study of response to subunit inactivated influenza vaccine. Study-wide results and caveats: With each seasonal influenza vaccination, the authors suggested, few new T cells are recruited.

The sequencing used PBMCs from blood, collected less than 22 months after vaccination. This clonotype was obtained from a man between 50 and 70 years old who received an inactivated influenza vaccine.

In nucleotides, the CDR3 is TGTGCCTGGAGTGTTTTGGACGCTGGACGGGTCTTC. This encodes CAWSVLDAGRVF. The chain carries TRBV30 and TRBJ2-1; D is undetermined. CDR1 is GTSNPN and CDR2 is SVGIG in the germline V gene (reference sequence). CDR3 length: 12 amino acids.